The present entry profiles one TCR beta chain with its context. Its antigen is unknown. Sorting defined conventional CD4 T cells as CD4+CD127+. The data were taken from a study of B cell selection in AIRE deficiency. Original data processing: Conventional T cell pools: about 11x10^4 distinct patient, fewer than 150,000 donor TCRbeta sequences. TCRdb's copy holds only in-frame clones and misses some; the assay was immunoSEQ multiplex PCR. The V and J calls and clone size come from that table; D and trimming were worked out from the DNA. The sample lists fewer than 30,000 clones; around 97% were seen once. Study conclusions and caveats: Around 33% of healthy-shared Treg sequences were found among patient Tconv cells. Shared Treg sequences were biased toward short CDR3s with few non-templated nucleotide insertions. Only TCRbeta was sequenced; roughly 38% of shared healthy Treg sequences appeared in Tconv.

Deletions cut 5 bases from V and 0 bases from J, with 10 bases between. Germline V gene sequence: CDR1 LNHDA, CDR2 SQIVND (reference sequence). This CDR3 contains 14 residues. The receptor's source is a human donor with AIRE deficiency. Sequenced input: conventional CD4+ T cells sorted from PBMCs. The chain employs TRBV19 and TRBJ1-1; no definite D call. CDR3 sequence: CASSPTNLNTEAFF. The CDR3 DNA reads TGTGCCAGTAGTCCAACTAACTTGAACACTGAAGCTTTCTTT.